These 29 T cell receptor beta chains were sequenced from one sample in a study of human T cells and chemical hapten exposure. Time point here: pre-sensitization, week 0. As for treatment: therapeutic diphenylcyclopropenone sensitization with weekly scalp DPC. TCRdb redid the calling of the RACE reads with MiXCR, one entry per CDR3 protein. The table lists approximately 400,000 distinct CDR3 sequences, about 5.1% of them singletons, with 2.5% to 3% in the top ten. The specimen comprised whole blood, sampled in connection with sensitization to the hapten diphenylcyclopropenone (DPC). Source of these receptors: a woman aged 45-60 years with alopecia areata. Some clones in this sample may be carry-over from other donors' samples.

This clonotype has a count of ten or more. The gene calls are TRBV29-1 and TRBJ1-1, with D possibly matching TRBD1 (5 bases). V was shortened by 4 bases and J by 0 bases, with 12 bases between the two germline ends. The CDR3 has 14 amino acids. Germline V gene lookup returns CDR1 SQVTM and CDR2 ANQGSEA. In nucleotides, the CDR3 is TGCAGCGTTGGTCGCAGGGACGTGAACACTGAAGCTTTCTTT. This encodes CSVGRRDVNTEAFF.

The chain links TRBV5-1 to TRBJ2-3; D not certain. Trimming stripped 4 bases from V and 5 bases from J, with 20 bases between. The CDR3 spans 16 residues. The germline CDR1 and CDR2 sequences are SGHRS and YFSETQ. CDR3 DNA: TGCGCCAGCAGCCCGCTCCAGACACTCTTGGGAGATACGCAGTATTTT. Its protein is CASSPLQTLLGDTQYF.

This clonotype was detected many times. This chain links TRBV9 with TRBJ1-4, with unresolved D. The germline V gene has CDR1 SGDLS and CDR2 YYNGEE. This CDR3 is 15 amino acids long. Trimming took off 0 bases at V and 0 bases at J, with 6 bases between the two ends. For the CDR3, the DNA is TGTGCCAGCAGCGTAGTAGGGTCAACTAATGAAAAACTGTTTTTT. It specifies CASSVVGSTNEKLFF.

This clonotype has at least ten counts. The gene calls are TRBV6-2 or TRBV6-3 and TRBJ2-3; 9 nucleotides agree with TRBD2. Germline values: CDR1 MNHEY, CDR2 SVGEGT. The CDR3 contains 17 residues. V shed 8 bases and J 2 bases; nucleotides not matched to a gene: 14. The CDR3 DNA sequence: TGTGCCAGCCATCCCCTTCCCCTAGCGGGGATCACAGATACGCAGTATTTT. It yields the protein CASHPLPLAGITDTQYF.

About this clonotype: Given a much more abundant clone one base away, this may be a read error. The V gene is TRBV6-2 or TRBV6-3, the J gene TRBJ2-7, with D unclear. In germline, CDR1 is MNHEY, CDR2 SVGEGT. The CDR3 covers 12 residues. This chain's CDR3 is CASSRRVYEQNF. CDR3 DNA sequence: TGTGCCAGCAGCCGCCGGGTCTACGAGCAGAACTTC.

This clonotype occurred many times. The rearrangement joins TRBV5-4 to TRBJ2-5, with TRBD2 matching 11 bases. Trimming removed 2 bases from V and 4 bases from J; junction bases left unmatched: 13. Germline V gene data show CDR1 as SGHNT and CDR2 as YYREEE (reference sequence). The CDR3 extends over 18 amino acids. CDR3 residues: CASSFGGLAGGLGETQYF. Written as DNA, the CDR3 is TGTGCCAGCAGCTTTGGCGGGCTAGCGGGGGGCCTGGGAGAGACCCAGTACTTC.

This clonotype came up a few times. The rearrangement joins TRBV7-9 to TRBJ2-7; 9 bases line up with TRBD2. Germline V lookup: CDR1 SEHNR, CDR2 FQNEAQ (reference sequence). Germline trimming cut 2 bases from V and 0 bases from J; bases unmatched to any gene: 14. The CDR3 spans 19 residues. For the CDR3, the DNA is TGTGCCAGCAGCTTACGTGGAGTAAGGGCGGGAGGGGGCTCCTACGAGCAGTACTTC. Translating gives CASSLRGVRAGGGSYEQYF.

This clonotype was counted at least ten times. The chain links TRBV7-6 to TRBJ1-1; 7 bases align to TRBD1. CDR3 length: 14 residues. J lost 4 bases, V lost 1 base, and 3 bases had no gene match. CDR1 and CDR2 from the germline V gene are SGHVS and FNYEAQ. CDR3 nucleotide sequence: TGTGCCAGCAGCTTAGGGACAGGTATCACTGAAGCTTTCTTT. This codes for CASSLGTGITEAFF. Looking up the rest from reference TRBV7-6 and TRBJ1-1 gives the full variable domain: GAGVSQSPRYKVTKRGQDVALRCDPISGHVSLYWYRQALGQGPEFLTYFNYEAQQDKSGLPNDRFSAERPEGSISTLTIQRTEQRDSAMYRCASSLGTGITEAFFGQGTRLTVV.

There are many counts of this clonotype. This chain links TRBV12-3 or TRBV12-4 with TRBJ1-1, with D unclear. This CDR3 has 16 residues. Trimming removed 5 bases at V and 3 bases at J, with 19 bases between. CDR3 sequence (DNA): TGTGCCAGCAGTCTAAAGTTGAGCGAACACCACACTGAAGCTTTCTTT. This gives the protein CASSLKLSEHHTEAFF.

This clonotype has a count of ten or more. The rearrangement uses TRBV28 and TRBJ2-6; no definite D call. The germline gives CDR1 MDHEN, CDR2 SYDVKM. Trimming left V 5 bases short and J 1 base short, with 12 bases between. This CDR3 is built from 16 residues. The CDR3 spells CASSPLGLSGANVLTF. CDR3 DNA sequence: TGTGCCAGCAGTCCGCTGGGGTTATCTGGGGCCAACGTCCTGACTTTC.

This clonotype has at least ten counts. The V call is TRBV20-1, the J call TRBJ2-3; D might be TRBD2 (6 bases). The V gene lost 6 bases and the J gene lost 0 bases, with 10 bases spanning the gap. The CDR3 sequence is 13 residues long. Germline values: CDR1 DFQATT, CDR2 SNEGSKA (reference sequence). The CDR3 sequence is CSAPGTSTDTQYF. The CDR3 nucleotides read TGCAGTGCGCCCGGGACTAGCACAGATACGCAGTATTTT.

The sample holds many counts of this clonotype. The chain couples TRBV29-1 to TRBJ1-1, with 8 bases aligning to TRBD1. The CDR3 has 13 amino acids. The junction had 8 bases not matched to a gene; V was cut back by 5 bases and J by 6 bases. Germline V lookup: CDR1 SQVTM, CDR2 ANQGSEA. The CDR3 sequence: CSVLTGVVAEAFF. Here the CDR3 DNA reads TGCAGCGTTTTGACAGGGGTTGTCGCTGAAGCTTTCTTT.

This clonotype was observed at least ten times. The chain combines TRBV29-1 with TRBJ2-7; a possible D gene is TRBD2 (5 bases). Between the trimmed V and J ends, which lost 3 bases and 0 bases, there was a span of 9 bases. This CDR3 is 13 amino acids long. CDR1 SQVTM and CDR2 ANQGSEA come from the germline V gene. In nucleotides, the CDR3 is TGCAGCGTTGAGGAGGATATCTCCTACGAGCAGTACTTC. Protein sequence: CSVEEDISYEQYF.

This clonotype turned up a few times. The chain couples TRBV3-1 to TRBJ1-1; 7 bases fit TRBD1. Trimming cost V 0 bases and J 10 bases; bases outside gene matches: 5. The germline V gene encodes CDR1 LGHDT and CDR2 YNNKEL (reference sequence). This CDR3 is 13 amino acids long. The DNA of the CDR3 is TGTGCCAGCAGCCAAGATAGACGACAGGGAGCTTTCTTT. This gives the protein CASSQDRRQGAFF.

This clonotype has only a few counts. The chain carries TRBV12-3 or TRBV12-4 and TRBJ2-4; D possibly corresponds to TRBD2 (6 bases). This CDR3 is built from 15 residues. The V end was cut by 7 bases, the J end by 5 bases, with 18 bases between. The CDR3 loop reads CASTPGGGVQNIQYF. CDR3 coding DNA: TGTGCCAGCACCCCGGGTGGAGGGGTCCAAAACATTCAGTACTTC.

This clonotype was seen at least ten times. V is TRBV20-1 and J is TRBJ2-2; 7 positions agree with TRBD2. J lost 1 base, V lost 2 bases, and 7 bases had no gene match. This CDR3 has 16 residues. CDR1 and CDR2 from the germline V gene are DFQATT and SNEGSKA (reference sequence). This CDR3 is CSARPQRGGNTGELFF. CDR3 DNA: TGCAGTGCTAGACCCCAGCGGGGAGGGAACACCGGGGAGCTGTTTTTT.

This chain links TRBV27 with TRBJ2-5; 9 positions agree with TRBD1. This CDR3 region has 17 residues. V lost 6 bases to trimming and J lost 6 bases; unmatched junction nucleotides: 17. Germline lookup yields CDR1 MNHEY and CDR2 SMNVEV (reference sequence). CDR3 bases: TGTGCCAGCAGCCCTTTCGTCTGGGACAGGGTTGTGAAGACCCAGTACTTC. This codes for CASSPFVWDRVVKTQYF.

This clonotype is categorized as medium-sized. The V call is TRBV29-1, the J call TRBJ1-1, with TRBD1 matching 7 bases. The CDR3 contains 14 residues. Trimming removed 4 bases from V and 1 base from J; junction bases left unmatched: 6. Germline V gene data show CDR1 as SQVTM and CDR2 as ANQGSEA. For the CDR3, the DNA is TGCAGCGTTGGCCAGGGGGGGGCGAACACTGAAGCTTTCTTT. It translates to CSVGQGGANTEAFF.

In this sample, this clonotype turned up many times. V is TRBV5-1 and J is TRBJ1-1, with 11 bases fitting TRBD1. This CDR3 has 18 amino acids. Per germline, CDR1 SGHRS and CDR2 YFSETQ. With V trimmed by 3 bases and J by 5 bases, 15 bases remained unmatched. CDR3 sequence reads: CASSSTPGQGDWETEAFF. CDR3 in DNA: TGCGCCAGCAGCTCCACCCCGGGACAGGGGGACTGGGAAACTGAAGCTTTCTTT. The variable domain in full, with the rest retrieved from reference TRBV5-1 and TRBJ1-1, is KAGVTQTPRYLIKTRGQQVTLSCSPISGHRSVSWYQQTPGQGLQFLFEYFSETQRNKGNFPGRFSGRQFSNSRSEMNVSTLELGDSALYLCASSSTPGQGDWETEAFFGQGTRLTVV.

This clonotype was found many times. The V and J genes are TRBV6-2 or TRBV6-3 and TRBJ1-1, with a weak D call TRBD1 (5 bases). Germline V gene data show CDR1 as MNHEY and CDR2 as SVGEGT. The length of the CDR3 is 15 residues. Trimming stripped 4 bases from V and 5 bases from J, with 17 bases between. The CDR3 protein is CASSSLGGGDTEAFF. DNA for the CDR3: TGTGCCAGCAGTTCCCTGGGGGGAGGAGATACTGAAGCTTTCTTT.

In its sample, this clonotype was seen many times. The rearrangement joins TRBV5-1 to TRBJ2-2; possible D gene TRBD2, 5 bases. V dropped 0 bases and J dropped 6 bases, with 18 bases sitting between them. CDR3 length: 17 residues. Looked up from germline, CDR1 is SGHRS and CDR2 is YFSETQ. The CDR3 here is CASSLGDSRGGPGELFF. CDR3 nucleotide sequence: TGCGCCAGCAGCTTGGGAGATTCGAGAGGAGGACCCGGGGAGCTGTTTTTT.

This clonotype was recorded many times. The chain is built from TRBV7-9 and TRBJ1-6, with D possibly matching TRBD1 (6 bases). The V gene lost 0 bases and the J gene lost 7 bases, with 10 bases spanning the gap. The CDR3 contains 15 residues. CDR1 SEHNR and CDR2 FQNEAQ come from the germline V gene (reference sequence). This CDR3 is CASSLAQGQNSPLHF. The CDR3, as DNA: TGTGCCAGCAGCTTAGCGCAGGGGCAAAATTCACCCCTCCACTTT.

This clonotype was detected only a few times. V gene TRBV18 combines with J gene TRBJ1-4; D uncertain. V was clipped by 3 bases and J by 8 bases, with 10 bases between them. The length of the CDR3 is 13 residues. CDR1 is KGHSH and CDR2 is LQKENI in the germline V gene. CDR3 in DNA: TGTGCCAGCTCACCGGACCAACGGGAAAAACTGTTTTTT. The encoded protein is CASSPDQREKLFF.

This clonotype was found many times. The V call is TRBV9, the J call TRBJ2-1, with 10 bases matching TRBD2. The CDR3 extends over 16 amino acids. Looked up from germline, CDR1 is SGDLS and CDR2 is YYNGEE. V shed 0 bases and J 6 bases; nucleotides not matched to a gene: 6. CDR3 region: CASSVGSSGGRNEQFF. The DNA for the CDR3 is TGTGCCAGCAGCGTAGGATCTAGCGGGGGTCGCAATGAGCAGTTCTTC.

CDR3 protein: CASSLGSRTDSPLHF. In DNA, the CDR3 is TGTGCCAGCAGTTTGGGCTCTCGTACGGATTCACCCCTCCACTTT. V gene TRBV27 combines with J gene TRBJ1-6, with D hard to call. Per germline, CDR1 MNHEY and CDR2 SMNVEV (reference sequence). The CDR3 runs 15 residues. The V end was cut by 3 bases, the J end by 8 bases, with 14 bases between.

Ten or more counts support this clonotype. The chain carries TRBV24-1 and TRBJ2-2; D is possibly TRBD2 (5 bases). CDR1 KGHDR and CDR2 SFDVKD come from the germline V gene. The CDR3 spans 13 residues. Trimming shortened V by 5 bases and J by 4 bases, and 7 bases separated the two germline ends. CDR3 nucleotides: TGTGCCACCAGTGGCGGAGGCACCGGGGAGCTGTTTTTT. Amino acid sequence: CATSGGGTGELFF.

Many counts were recorded for this clonotype. V and J are TRBV5-4 and TRBJ2-1, with 8 nucleotides matching TRBD2. Per germline, CDR1 SGHNT and CDR2 YYREEE (reference sequence). V lost 4 bases to trimming and J lost 8 bases; unmatched junction nucleotides: 11. The CDR3 has 15 amino acids. The CDR3 bases are TGTGCCAGCAGCCCCCCAAGCGGGAGTACCCATGAGCAGTTCTTC. Encoded protein: CASSPPSGSTHEQFF.

This chain links TRBV4-3 with TRBJ2-7; the D gene is possibly TRBD1 (5 bases). The CDR3 has 16 residues. Germline V gene sequence: CDR1 LGHNA, CDR2 YSLEER. Trimming left V 1 base short and J 6 bases short, with 19 bases between. As DNA, the CDR3 is TGCGCCAGCAGCCAAGCAAGGGCGTGGGGCCAGGGCGAGCAGTACTTC. This sequence encodes CASSQARAWGQGEQYF.

The chain uses TRBV4-1 and TRBJ1-2, with D perhaps TRBD1 (5 bases). Germline V lookup: CDR1 MGHRA, CDR2 YSYEKL. The CDR3 length is 14 residues. With 0 bases removed from V and 7 bases from J, the gap between germline ends came to 12 bases. CDR3: CASSQEGRVIGYTF. CDR3 DNA: TGCGCCAGCAGCCAAGAAGGCAGGGTGATTGGCTACACCTTC.